What follows describes a single TCR beta chain. The sample comes from a study of shared clonotypes between healthy human individuals. V lost 11 bases to trimming and J lost 2 bases, with 19 bases between them. The CDR3 runs to 15 residues. CDR1 and CDR2 from the germline V gene are MDHEN and SYDVKM. In the authors' methods: Quality scores were absent from the junction-only immunoSEQ sequences, so filtering differed. Sequencing used immunoSEQ multiplex PCR; TCRdb keeps in-frame clones, though not all of them. From that table come the V and J calls and clone size; the DNA was used to work out D and trimming. The data contain some 580,000 clones, more than 95% of them seen just once; the ten biggest clones take up 0.045% to 0.06%.

This sequence originates from a woman under 40 in good health. The sequencing sample was made of naive CD4+ T cells sorted from blood. Sample subset: CD45RA+ positively selected. V gene TRBV28 combines with J gene TRBJ1-5, with TRBD1 as a possible D gene (5 bases). The chain's CDR3 is CASSSGGAGNQPQHF. The CDR3 DNA is TGTGCCTCCTCTTCGGGGGGAGCCGGCAATCAGCCCCAGCATTTT.